The sequence of this T cell receptor (beta chain) was determined in a study of cytomegalovirus exposure and HLA in healthy donors. Study-wide results and caveats: Earlier findings revealed that most TCR beta V segments proved productive either about 90% or about 30% of the time.

Points on this clone: Its target is not known.

Both 60 Vbeta primers and 13 Jbeta primers went into the PCR. Produced via immunoSEQ multiplex PCR; TCRdb's table is partial and in-frame only. The table includes roughly 140,000 clones, roughly a tenth detected once. Sequences were obtained from PBMCs. This TCR was recovered from a male donor in good health and CMV-seronegative.

The CDR3 region is CASSYRGLGYEQYF. The CDR3 region has the DNA TGTGCCAGCAGTTACAGGGGGCTGGGGTACGAGCAGTACTTC. The chain recombines TRBV6-5 with TRBJ2-7; 7 bases match TRBD1. With V trimmed by 2 bases and J by 4 bases, 5 bases remained unmatched. The germline V gene encodes CDR1 MNHEY and CDR2 SVGAGI. The CDR3 extends over 14 amino acids.